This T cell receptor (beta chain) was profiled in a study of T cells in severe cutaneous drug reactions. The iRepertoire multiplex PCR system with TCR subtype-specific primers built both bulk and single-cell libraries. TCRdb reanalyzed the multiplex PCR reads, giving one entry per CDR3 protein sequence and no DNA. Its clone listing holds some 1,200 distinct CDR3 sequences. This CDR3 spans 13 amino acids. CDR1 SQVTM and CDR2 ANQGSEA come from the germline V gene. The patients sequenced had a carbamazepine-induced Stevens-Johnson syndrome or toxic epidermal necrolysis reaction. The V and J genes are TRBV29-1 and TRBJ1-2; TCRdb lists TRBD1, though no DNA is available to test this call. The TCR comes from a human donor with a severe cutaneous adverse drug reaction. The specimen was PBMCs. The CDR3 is CSVDPQGLGGYTF.